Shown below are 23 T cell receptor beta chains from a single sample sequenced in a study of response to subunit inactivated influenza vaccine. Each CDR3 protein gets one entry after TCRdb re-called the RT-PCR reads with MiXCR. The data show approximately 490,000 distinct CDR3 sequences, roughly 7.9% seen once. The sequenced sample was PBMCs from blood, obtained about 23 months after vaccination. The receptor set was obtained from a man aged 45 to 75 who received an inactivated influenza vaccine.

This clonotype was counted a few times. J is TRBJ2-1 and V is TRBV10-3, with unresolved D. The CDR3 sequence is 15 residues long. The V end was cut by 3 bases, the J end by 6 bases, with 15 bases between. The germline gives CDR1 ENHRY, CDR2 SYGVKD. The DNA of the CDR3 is TGTGCCATCAGTGAAAGCCCCACGCCCAGCAATGAGCAGTTCTTC. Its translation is CAISESPTPSNEQFF.

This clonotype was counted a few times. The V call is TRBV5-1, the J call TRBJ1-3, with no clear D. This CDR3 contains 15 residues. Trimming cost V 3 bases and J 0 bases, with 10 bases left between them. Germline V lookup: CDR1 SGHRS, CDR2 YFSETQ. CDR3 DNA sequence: TGCGCCAGCAGCTACGGGCCAAGCTCTGGAAACACCATATATTTT. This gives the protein CASSYGPSSGNTIYF.

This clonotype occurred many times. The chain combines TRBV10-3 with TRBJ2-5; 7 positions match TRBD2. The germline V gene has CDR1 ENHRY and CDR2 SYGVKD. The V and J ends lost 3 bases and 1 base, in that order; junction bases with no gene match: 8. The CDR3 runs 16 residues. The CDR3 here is CAISDPSGYSQETQYF. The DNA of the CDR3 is TGTGCCATCAGTGATCCTAGCGGTTACTCCCAAGAGACCCAGTACTTC.

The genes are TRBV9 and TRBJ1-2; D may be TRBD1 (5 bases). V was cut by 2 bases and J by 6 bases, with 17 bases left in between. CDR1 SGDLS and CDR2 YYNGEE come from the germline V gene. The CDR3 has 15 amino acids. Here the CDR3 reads CASSVAGTGIHGYTF. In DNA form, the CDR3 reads TGTGCCAGCAGCGTCGCCGGGACGGGGATTCATGGCTACACCTTC.

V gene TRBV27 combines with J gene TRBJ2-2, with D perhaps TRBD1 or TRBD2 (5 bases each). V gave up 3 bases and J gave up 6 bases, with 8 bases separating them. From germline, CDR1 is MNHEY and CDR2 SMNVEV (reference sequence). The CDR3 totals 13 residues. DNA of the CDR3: TGTGCCAGCAGTTTCGGGGCCCCCGGGGAGCTGTTTTTT. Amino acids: CASSFGAPGELFF.

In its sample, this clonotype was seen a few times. CDR3 nucleotide sequence: TGTGCCAGCCTTAGGTCAGGGATCTCAAACACTGAAGCTTTCTTT. This encodes CASLRSGISNTEAFF. The chain couples TRBV6-2 or TRBV6-3 to TRBJ1-1; D perhaps matches TRBD1 (5 bases). The CDR3 runs to 15 residues. V was shortened by 8 bases and J by 2 bases, with 18 bases between the two germline ends. CDR1 is MNHEY, CDR2 SVGEGT, per germline.

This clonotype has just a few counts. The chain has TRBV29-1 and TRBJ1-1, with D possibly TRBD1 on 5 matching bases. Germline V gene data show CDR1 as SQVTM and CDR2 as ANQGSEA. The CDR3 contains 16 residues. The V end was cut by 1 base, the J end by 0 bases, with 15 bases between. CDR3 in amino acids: CSVEGRREYMNTEAFF. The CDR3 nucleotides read TGCAGCGTTGAAGGCCGCAGGGAATACATGAACACTGAAGCTTTCTTT.

Here the CDR3 DNA reads TGCAGTGCTCCCTCGGCGGAAACTATAAACAATGAGCAGTTCTTC. Translating gives CSAPSAETINNEQFF. The chain carries TRBV20-1 and TRBJ2-1; D call uncertain. CDR1 and CDR2 from the germline V gene are DFQATT and SNEGSKA (reference sequence). CDR3 size: 15 residues. Trimming pared 5 bases from V and 5 bases from J, leaving 19 bases between.

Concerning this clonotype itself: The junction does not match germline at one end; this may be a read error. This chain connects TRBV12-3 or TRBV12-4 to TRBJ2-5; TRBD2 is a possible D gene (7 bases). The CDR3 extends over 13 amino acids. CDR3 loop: CARERGGRETQYF. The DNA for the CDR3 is TGTGCCAGAGAAAGGGGGGGGCGAGAGACTCAGTACTTC.

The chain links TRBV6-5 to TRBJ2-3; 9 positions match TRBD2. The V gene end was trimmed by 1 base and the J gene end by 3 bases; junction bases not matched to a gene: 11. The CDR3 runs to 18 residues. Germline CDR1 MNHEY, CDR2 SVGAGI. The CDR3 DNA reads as TGTGCCAGCAGTTACTTACCTCCGACTAGCGGTGGGACAGATACGCAGTATTTT. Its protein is CASSYLPPTSGGTDTQYF.

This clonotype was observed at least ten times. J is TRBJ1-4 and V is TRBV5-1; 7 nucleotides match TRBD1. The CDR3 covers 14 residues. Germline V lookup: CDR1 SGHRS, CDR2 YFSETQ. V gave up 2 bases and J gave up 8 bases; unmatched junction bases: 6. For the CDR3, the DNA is TGCGCCAGCAGCTTCGGACAGGAGAGGGAAAAACTGTTTTTT. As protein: CASSFGQEREKLFF.

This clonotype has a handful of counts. For the CDR3, the DNA is TGTGCCAGCAGTTTCAGGACGACCGATGGCTACACCTTC. It translates to CASSFRTTDGYTF. This chain joins TRBV12-3 or TRBV12-4 and TRBJ1-2, with D unresolved. The CDR3 has 13 residues. V shed 3 bases and J shed 6 bases, with 11 bases lying between them.

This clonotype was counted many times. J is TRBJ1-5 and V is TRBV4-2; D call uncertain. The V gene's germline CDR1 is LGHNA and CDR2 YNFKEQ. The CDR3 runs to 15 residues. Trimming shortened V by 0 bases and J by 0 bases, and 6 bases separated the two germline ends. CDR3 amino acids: CASSQEIYSNQPQHF. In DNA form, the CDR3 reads TGTGCCAGCAGCCAAGAGATATATAGCAATCAGCCCCAGCATTTT.

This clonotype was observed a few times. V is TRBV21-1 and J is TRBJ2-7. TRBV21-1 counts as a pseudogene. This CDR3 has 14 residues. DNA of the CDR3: TGTGCCAGCAGCACGGACGGTACCTCCTACGAGCAGTACTTC. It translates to CASSTDGTSYEQYF.

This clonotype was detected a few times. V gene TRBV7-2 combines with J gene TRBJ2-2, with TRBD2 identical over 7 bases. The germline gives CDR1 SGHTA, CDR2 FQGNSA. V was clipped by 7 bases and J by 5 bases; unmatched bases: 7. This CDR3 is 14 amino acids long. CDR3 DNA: TGTGCCAGCAAGCGAAGCGGGGCAACCGGGGAGCTGTTTTTT. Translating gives CASKRSGATGELFF.

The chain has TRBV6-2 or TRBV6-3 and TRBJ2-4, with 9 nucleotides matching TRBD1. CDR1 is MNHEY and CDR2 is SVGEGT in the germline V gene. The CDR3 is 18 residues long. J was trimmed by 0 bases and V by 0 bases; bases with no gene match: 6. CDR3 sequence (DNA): TGTGCCAGCAGTTACTCGATAGGACAGGGGCAAGCCAAAAACATTCAGTACTTC. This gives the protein CASSYSIGQGQAKNIQYF.

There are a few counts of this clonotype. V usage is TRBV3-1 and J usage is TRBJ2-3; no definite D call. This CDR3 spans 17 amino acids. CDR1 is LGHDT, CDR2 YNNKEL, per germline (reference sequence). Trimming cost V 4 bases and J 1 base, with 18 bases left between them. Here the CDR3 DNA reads TGTGCCAGCAGCCGATCCCCCGGAACCATGCGCACAGATACGCAGTATTTT. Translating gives CASSRSPGTMRTDTQYF.

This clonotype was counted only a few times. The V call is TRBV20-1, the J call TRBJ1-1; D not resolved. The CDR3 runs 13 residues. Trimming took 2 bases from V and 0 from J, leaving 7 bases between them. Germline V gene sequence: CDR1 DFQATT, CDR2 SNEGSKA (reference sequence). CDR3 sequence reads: CSARQVVNTEAFF. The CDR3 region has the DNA TGCAGTGCTAGACAGGTAGTGAACACTGAAGCTTTCTTT.

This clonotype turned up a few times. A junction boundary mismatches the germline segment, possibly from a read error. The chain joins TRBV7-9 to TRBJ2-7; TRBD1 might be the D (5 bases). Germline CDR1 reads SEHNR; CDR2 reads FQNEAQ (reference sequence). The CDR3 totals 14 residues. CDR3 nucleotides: TGTGCCAGCAGCTTAGCGCTAGGGGTCAGGGATCCTTCCTTC. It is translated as CASSLALGVRDPSF.

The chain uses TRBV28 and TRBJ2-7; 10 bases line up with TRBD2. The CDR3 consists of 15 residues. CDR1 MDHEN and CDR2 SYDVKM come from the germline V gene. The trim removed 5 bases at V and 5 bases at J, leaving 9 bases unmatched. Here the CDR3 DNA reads TGTGCCAGCAGTCAACCCGGGACTAGCGTACACGAGCAGTACTTC. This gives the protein CASSQPGTSVHEQYF.

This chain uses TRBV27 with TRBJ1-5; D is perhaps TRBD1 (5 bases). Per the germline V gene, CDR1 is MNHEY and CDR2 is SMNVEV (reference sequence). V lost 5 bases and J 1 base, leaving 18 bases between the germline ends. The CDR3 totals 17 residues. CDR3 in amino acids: CASSLLGGRGSNQPQHF. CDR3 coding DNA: TGTGCCAGCAGTCTTCTGGGGGGGAGGGGAAGCAATCAGCCCCAGCATTTT.

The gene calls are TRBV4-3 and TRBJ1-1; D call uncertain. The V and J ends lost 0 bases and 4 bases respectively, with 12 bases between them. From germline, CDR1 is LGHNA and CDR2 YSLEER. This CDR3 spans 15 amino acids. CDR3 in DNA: TGCGCCAGCAGCCAAGAAGTTACTGGAGTCACTGAAGCTTTCTTT. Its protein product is CASSQEVTGVTEAFF.

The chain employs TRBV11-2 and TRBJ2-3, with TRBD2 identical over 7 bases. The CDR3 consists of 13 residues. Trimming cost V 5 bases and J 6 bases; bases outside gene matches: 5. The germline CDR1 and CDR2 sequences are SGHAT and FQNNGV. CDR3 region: CASSRGEVDTQYF. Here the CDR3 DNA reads TGTGCCAGCAGCCGGGGGGAGGTGGATACGCAGTATTTT.